The source of this TCR beta chain is a study of blood T cell repertoires in COVID-19. In the authors' methods: The authors estimated nucleated cell counts from reference gene primer amplification. Generated by immunoSEQ multiplex PCR, the TCRdb table keeps only in-frame clones and is missing some. V and J calls and clone size are as listed in that table; D and trimming were resolved from the DNA. Of 150,000 to 190,000 clones in the sample, around 84% were seen once. Per germline, CDR1 SEHNR and CDR2 FQNEAQ (reference sequence). V dropped 1 base and J dropped 2 bases, with 13 bases sitting between them. The CDR3 spans 16 residues.

This sequence was found in a woman between 55 and 75 years old with COVID-19, enrolled during active disease. Sequenced sample: peripheral blood. The chain joins TRBV7-9 to TRBJ2-3, with a weak D call TRBD2 (5 bases). The CDR3 protein is CASSLGRAGFTDTQYF. The CDR3 nucleotides read TGTGCCAGCAGCTTAGGACGGGCGGGTTTCACAGATACGCAGTATTTT.